This T cell receptor (beta chain) was recorded in a study of T cells in Graves' hyperthyroidism and ophthalmopathy. Points from the study as a whole: Blood also carried most thyroid clonotypes expanded above 0.001.

About this clonotype itself: No antigen is known for it. One end of the junction varies from germline; a read error may be responsible.

The TCR beta CDR3 regions underwent amplification using RNA transcripts as the source. During a first-round RT-PCR of the TCR CDR3, the HTBI primer set was used. MiXCR, applied by TCRdb to the multiplex PCR reads, yields one record per CDR3 protein. The sample has about 660,000 distinct CDR3 sequences, 45% seen once. Orbital computed tomography and thyroid ultrasound, together with serum TRAb and thyroxine and clinical symptoms, were used for diagnoses. This CDR3 has 16 amino acids. From germline, CDR1 is WSHSY and CDR2 SAAADI. The sequence was obtained from an adult man with Graves' disease, either hyperthyroidism or ophthalmopathy (not recorded which). The genes are TRBV10-2 and TRBJ2-7; no clear D. What was sequenced was peripheral blood or thyroid tissue (not recorded which). CDR3 in amino acids: CASSEEVAATSYEQYF. The DNA of the CDR3 is TGTGCCAGCAGTGAAGAGGTAGCTGCAACCTCCTACGAGCAGTACTTC.